This T cell receptor beta chain comes out of a study of early T cells in non-severe SARS-CoV-2 infection. As for the study in general: With bulk RNA from unsorted whole blood as input, sequencing yielded unpaired chains.

Study-wide points: Private and CD4 specificities were missed by VDJdb matching, which favored anti-spike CD8 responses.

Individually, cDNA molecules had unique molecular identifiers attached to them. TCRdb reprocessed the 5' RACE reads via MiXCR and lists one record per CDR3 protein. This table has tens of thousands of distinct CDR3 sequences, 13% appearing once. The table lists this clonotype with a few counts. Its antigen is undetermined. CDR3 length equals 11 residues. Germline V CDR1 and CDR2: SGHTA, FQGNSA. Trimming took off 2 bases at V and 9 bases at J, with 5 bases between the two ends. This clonotype originated in an adult who was a healthcare worker with PCR-confirmed SARS-CoV-2 infection or an uninfected control (not recorded which). The sample in question was whole blood, obtained at baseline. V gene TRBV7-2 combines with J gene TRBJ2-1; D unresolved. CDR3 residues: CASSLITEQFF. Here the CDR3 DNA reads TGTGCCAGCAGCTTAATCACTGAGCAGTTCTTC.